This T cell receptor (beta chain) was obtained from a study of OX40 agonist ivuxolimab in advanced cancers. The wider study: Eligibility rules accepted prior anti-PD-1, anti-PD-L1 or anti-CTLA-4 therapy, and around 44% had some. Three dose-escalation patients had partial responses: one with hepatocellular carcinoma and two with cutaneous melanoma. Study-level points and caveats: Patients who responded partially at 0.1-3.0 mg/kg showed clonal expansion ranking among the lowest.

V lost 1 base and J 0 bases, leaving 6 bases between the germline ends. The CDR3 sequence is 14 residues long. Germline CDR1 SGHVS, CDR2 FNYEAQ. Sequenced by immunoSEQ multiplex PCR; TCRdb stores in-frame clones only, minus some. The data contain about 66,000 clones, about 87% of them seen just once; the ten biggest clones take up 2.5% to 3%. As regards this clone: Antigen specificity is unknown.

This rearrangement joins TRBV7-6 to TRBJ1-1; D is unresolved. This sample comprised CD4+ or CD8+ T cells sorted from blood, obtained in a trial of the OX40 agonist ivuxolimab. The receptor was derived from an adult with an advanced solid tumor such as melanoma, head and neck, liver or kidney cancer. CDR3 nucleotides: TGTGCCAGCAGCTTAGGCAGCATGAACACTGAAGCTTTCTTT. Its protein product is CASSLGSMNTEAFF.